The sequence of this T cell receptor (beta chain) was determined in a study of lymphopenia after photon versus proton radiotherapy. Trimming stripped 4 bases from V and 6 bases from J, with 12 bases between. The CDR3 spans 13 residues. CDR1 SQVTM and CDR2 ANQGSEA come from the germline V gene. Profiling relied on immunoSEQ multiplex PCR, and the TCRdb table lists in-frame clones only, not all of them. The sample comprises around 5,400 clones, about 88% of which are singletons, and around a sixth rests with the top ten. About this clone itself: Other DNA sequences in the sample encode the same CDR3.

This receptor was identified in a man aged 30-40 years with gastric cancer. The specimen comprised peripheral blood, sampled from a patient treated with photon-based radiotherapy. The chain carries TRBV29-1 and TRBJ1-4; D possibly corresponds to TRBD1 (5 bases). The CDR3 is CSVAGTGDEKLFF. The CDR3 coding sequence is TGCAGCGTTGCCGGGACCGGGGATGAAAAACTGTTTTTT.